This paragraph covers one T cell receptor beta chain sequence. Its cognate antigen is unknown. These data come from a study of T-cell reconstitution after alpha-beta-depleted transplantation in children. V gave up 2 bases and J gave up 7 bases; unmatched junction bases: 11. CDR1 is DFQATT, CDR2 SNEGSKA, per germline (reference sequence). The CDR3 loop spans 15 amino acids. Regarding the study as a whole: Day-60 TCRbeta diversity that was high in some patients was derived from surviving recipient T cells and thymic progenitors. Once a year had passed after transplant, T-cell counts and diversity came mostly from newly produced T cells.

Unique molecular identifiers were incorporated when the TCRbeta library was constructed. TCRdb used MiXCR to reprocess the PCR reads, holding one entry per CDR3 protein. The sample comprises around 90,000 distinct CDR3 sequences, roughly 16% of which are singletons, and 15% to 20% rests with the top ten. The chain has TRBV20-1 and TRBJ1-5; 7 bases are shared with TRBD1. Material: PBMCs, mostly from graft donor cells, obtained 180 days after TCRalphabeta/CD19-depleted stem cell transplant. This TCR was sampled from a male patient aged 2-15 years who had a stem cell transplant for acute lymphoblastic leukemia, so the T cells may come from the graft donor. The DNA for the CDR3 is TGCAGTGCTAGACCACAGGGGACGTCTAGGCAGCCCCAGCATTTT. Protein sequence: CSARPQGTSRQPQHF.